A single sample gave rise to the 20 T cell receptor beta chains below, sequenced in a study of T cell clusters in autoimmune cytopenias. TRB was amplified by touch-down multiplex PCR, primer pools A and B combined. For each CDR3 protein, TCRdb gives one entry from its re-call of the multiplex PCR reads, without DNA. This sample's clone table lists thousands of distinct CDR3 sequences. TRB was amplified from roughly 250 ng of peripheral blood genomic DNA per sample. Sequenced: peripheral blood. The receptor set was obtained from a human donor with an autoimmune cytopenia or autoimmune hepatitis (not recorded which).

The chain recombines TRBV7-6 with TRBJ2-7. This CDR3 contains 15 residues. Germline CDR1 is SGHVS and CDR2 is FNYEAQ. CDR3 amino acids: CASSLATGGPYEQYF.

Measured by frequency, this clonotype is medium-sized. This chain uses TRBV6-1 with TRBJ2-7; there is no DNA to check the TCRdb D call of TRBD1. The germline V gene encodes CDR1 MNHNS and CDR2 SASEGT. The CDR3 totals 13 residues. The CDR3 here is CASSAGHSYEQYF.

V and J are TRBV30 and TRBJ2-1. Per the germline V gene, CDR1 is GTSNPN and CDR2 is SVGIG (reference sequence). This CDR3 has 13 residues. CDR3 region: CAWNIIPYNEQFF. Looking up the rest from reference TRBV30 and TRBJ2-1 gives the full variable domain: SQTIHQWPATLVQPVGSPLSLECTVEGTSNPNLYWYRQAAGRGLQLLFYSVGIGQISSEVPQNLSASRPQDRQFILSSKKLLLSDSGFYLCAWNIIPYNEQFFGPGTRLTVL.

CDR3 residues: CASRKGVGTGVETHYF. The chain employs TRBV6-5 and TRBJ2-5; TCRdb proposes TRBD1, but this gene call is untestable without DNA. The CDR3 contains 16 residues. Looked up from germline, CDR1 is MNHEY and CDR2 is SVGAGI.

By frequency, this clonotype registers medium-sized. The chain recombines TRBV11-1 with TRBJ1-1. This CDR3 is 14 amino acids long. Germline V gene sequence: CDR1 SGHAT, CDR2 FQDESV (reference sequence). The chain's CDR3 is CASSFQAAVTEAFF.

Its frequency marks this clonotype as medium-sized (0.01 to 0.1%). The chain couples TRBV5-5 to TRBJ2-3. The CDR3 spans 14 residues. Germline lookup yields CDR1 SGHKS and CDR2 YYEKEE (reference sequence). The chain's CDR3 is CASSLLRGSDTQYF.

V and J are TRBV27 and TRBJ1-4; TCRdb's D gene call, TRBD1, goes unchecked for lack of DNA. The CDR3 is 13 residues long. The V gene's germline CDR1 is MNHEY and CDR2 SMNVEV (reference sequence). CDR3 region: CASSTLQGGKLFF.

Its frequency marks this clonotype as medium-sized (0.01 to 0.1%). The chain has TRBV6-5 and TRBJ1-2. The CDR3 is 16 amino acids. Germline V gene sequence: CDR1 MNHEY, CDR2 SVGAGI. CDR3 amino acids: CASNMLQTITPYGYTF.

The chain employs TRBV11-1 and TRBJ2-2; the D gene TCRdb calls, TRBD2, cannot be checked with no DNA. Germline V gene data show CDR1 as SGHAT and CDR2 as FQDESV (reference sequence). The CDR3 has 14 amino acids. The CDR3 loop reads CASSESPGTGELFF.

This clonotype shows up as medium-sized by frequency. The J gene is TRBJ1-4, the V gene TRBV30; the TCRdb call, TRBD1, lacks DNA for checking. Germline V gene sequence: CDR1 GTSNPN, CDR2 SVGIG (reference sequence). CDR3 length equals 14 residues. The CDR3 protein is CAWSVRRGNEKLFF.

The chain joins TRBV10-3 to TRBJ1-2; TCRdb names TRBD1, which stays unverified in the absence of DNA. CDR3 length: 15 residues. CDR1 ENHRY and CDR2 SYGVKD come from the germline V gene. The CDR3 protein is CAISESGAGNYGYTF.

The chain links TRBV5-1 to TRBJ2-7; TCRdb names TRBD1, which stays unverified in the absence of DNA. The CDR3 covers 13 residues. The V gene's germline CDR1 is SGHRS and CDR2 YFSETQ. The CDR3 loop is CASSLNGGYEQYF.

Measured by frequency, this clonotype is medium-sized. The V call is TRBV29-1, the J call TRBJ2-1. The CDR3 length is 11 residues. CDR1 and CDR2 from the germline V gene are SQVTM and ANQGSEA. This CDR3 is CSAGRYNEQFF.

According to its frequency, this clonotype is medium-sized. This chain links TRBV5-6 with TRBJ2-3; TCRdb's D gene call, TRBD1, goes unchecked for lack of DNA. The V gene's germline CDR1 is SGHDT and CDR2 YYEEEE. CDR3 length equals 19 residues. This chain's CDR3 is CASSIGLAGDAYSADTQYF.

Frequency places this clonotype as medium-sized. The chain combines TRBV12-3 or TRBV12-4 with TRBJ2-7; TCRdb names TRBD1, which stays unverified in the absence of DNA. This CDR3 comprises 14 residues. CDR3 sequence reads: CASSLQSVPLEQYF.

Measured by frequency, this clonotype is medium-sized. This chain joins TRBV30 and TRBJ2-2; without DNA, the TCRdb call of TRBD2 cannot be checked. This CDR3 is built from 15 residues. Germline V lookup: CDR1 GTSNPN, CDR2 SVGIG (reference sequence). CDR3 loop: CAWKRLADNTGELFF.

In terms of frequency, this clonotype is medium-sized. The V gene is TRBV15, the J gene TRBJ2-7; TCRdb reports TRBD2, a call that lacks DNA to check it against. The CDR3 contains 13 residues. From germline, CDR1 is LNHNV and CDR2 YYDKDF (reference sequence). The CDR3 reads CATSRDQWREQYF. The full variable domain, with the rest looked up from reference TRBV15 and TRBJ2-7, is DAMVIQNPRYQVTQFGKPVTLSCSQTLNHNVMYWYQQKSSQAPKLLFHYYDKDFNNEADTPDNFQSRRPNTSFCFLDIRSPGLGDTAMYLCATSRDQWREQYFGPGTRLTVT.

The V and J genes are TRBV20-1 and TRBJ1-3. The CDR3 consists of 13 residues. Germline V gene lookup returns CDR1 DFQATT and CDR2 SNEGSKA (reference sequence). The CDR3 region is CSAYESSGNTIYF.

This CDR3 reads CASSFQLSTDTQYF. The chain uses TRBV7-9 and TRBJ2-3. The CDR3 consists of 14 residues. CDR1 and CDR2 from the germline V gene are SEHNR and FQNEAQ (reference sequence).

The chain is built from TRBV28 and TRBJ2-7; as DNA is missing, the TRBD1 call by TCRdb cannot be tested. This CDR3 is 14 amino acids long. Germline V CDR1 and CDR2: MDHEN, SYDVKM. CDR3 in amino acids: CASSLSHGTYEQYF.